This T cell receptor (beta chain) comes out of a study of blood T cell repertoires in COVID-19. This clone has more than one count but fewer than ten. In the original workflow: By means of reference gene primer amplification, nucleated cell counts were estimated. Sequencing was performed with immunoSEQ multiplex PCR; in TCRdb, only in-frame clones are kept and a portion is missing. That table furnishes V, J and clone size, whereas the DNA furnished D and trimming. Counted here are 75,000 to 100,000 clones, approximately 83% occurring once; the ten biggest clones make up around 29%. This CDR3 is 13 amino acids long. V lost 6 bases to trimming and J lost 3 bases; unmatched junction nucleotides: 2. Germline V gene sequence: CDR1 LNHDA, CDR2 SQIVND (reference sequence).

The receptor was derived from a woman older than 75 with acute or convalescent COVID-19. The rearrangement links TRBV19 to TRBJ2-1; 7 nucleotides agree with TRBD2. Sequencing input: peripheral blood. The CDR3 DNA sequence: TGTGCCAGTAGCGGGGAGGGCTACAATGAGCAGTTCTTC. Its protein is CASSGEGYNEQFF. The whole variable domain, remainder taken from reference TRBV19 and TRBJ2-1, is DGGITQSPKYLFRKEGQNVTLSCEQNLNHDAMYWYRQDPGQGLRLIYYSQIVNDFQKGDIAEGYSVSREKKESFPLTVTSAQKNPTAFYLCASSGEGYNEQFFGPGTRLTVL.